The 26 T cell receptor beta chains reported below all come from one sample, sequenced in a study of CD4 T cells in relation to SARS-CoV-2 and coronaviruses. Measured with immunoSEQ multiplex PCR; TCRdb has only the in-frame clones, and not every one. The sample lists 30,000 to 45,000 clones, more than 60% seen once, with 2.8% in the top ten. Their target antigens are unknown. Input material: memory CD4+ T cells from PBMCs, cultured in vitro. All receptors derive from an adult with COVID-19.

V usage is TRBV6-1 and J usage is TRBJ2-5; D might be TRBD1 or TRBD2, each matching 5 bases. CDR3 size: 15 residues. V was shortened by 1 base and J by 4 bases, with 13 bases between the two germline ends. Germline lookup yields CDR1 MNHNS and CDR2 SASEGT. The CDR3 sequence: CASSEGGSGGETQYF. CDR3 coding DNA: TGTGCCAGCAGTGAAGGGGGGTCTGGAGGAGAGACCCAGTACTTC.

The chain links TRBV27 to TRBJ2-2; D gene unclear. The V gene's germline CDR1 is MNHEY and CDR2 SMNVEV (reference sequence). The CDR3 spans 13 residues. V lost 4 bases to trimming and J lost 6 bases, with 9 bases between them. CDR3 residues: CASSSGLSGELFF. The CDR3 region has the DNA TGTGCCAGCAGTTCCGGCCTTTCCGGGGAGCTGTTTTTT.

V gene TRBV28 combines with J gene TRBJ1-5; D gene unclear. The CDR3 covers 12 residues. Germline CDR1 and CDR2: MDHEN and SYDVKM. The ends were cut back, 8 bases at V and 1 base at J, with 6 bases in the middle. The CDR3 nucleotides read TGTGCCAGCTTTCACAGCAATCAGCCCCAGCATTTT. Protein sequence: CASFHSNQPQHF.

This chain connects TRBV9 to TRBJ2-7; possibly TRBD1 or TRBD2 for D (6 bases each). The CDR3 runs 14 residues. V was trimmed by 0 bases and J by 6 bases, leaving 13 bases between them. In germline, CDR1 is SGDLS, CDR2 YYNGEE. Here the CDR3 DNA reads TGTGCCAGCAGCGTAGCTACTGGGGGGCGCGAGCAGTACTTC. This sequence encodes CASSVATGGREQYF.

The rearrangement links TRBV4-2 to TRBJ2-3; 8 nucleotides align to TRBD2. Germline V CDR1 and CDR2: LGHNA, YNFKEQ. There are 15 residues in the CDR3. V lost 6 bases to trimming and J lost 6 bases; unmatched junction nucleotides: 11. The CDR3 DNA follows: TGTGCCAGCAGTGAAACGGAGCTAGCGGGCGATACGCAGTATTTT. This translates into CASSETELAGDTQYF.

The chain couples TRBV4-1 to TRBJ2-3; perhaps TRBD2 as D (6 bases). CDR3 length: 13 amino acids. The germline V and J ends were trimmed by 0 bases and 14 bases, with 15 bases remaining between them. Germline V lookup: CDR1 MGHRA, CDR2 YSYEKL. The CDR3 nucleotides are TGCGCCAGCAGCCAAGATAGGTCTAGCGATGGGTATTTT. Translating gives CASSQDRSSDGYF.

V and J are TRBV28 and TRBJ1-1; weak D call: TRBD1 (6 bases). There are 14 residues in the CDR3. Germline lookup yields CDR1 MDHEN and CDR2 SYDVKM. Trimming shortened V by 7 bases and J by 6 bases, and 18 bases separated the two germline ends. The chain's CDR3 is CASISPPTGAEAFF. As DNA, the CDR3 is TGTGCCAGCATATCTCCACCGACAGGTGCTGAAGCTTTCTTT.

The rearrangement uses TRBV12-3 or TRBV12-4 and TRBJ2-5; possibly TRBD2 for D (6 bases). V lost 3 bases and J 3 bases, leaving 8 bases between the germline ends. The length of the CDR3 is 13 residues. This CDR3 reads CASSFGGEETQYF. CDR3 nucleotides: TGTGCCAGCAGTTTCGGCGGGGAAGAGACCCAGTACTTC.

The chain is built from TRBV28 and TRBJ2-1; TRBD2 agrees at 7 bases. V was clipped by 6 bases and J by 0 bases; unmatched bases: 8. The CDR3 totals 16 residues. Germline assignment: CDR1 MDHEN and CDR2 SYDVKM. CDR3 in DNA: TGTGCCAGCAGCCTGGGAGGGCCAACCTCCTACAATGAGCAGTTCTTC. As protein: CASSLGGPTSYNEQFF.

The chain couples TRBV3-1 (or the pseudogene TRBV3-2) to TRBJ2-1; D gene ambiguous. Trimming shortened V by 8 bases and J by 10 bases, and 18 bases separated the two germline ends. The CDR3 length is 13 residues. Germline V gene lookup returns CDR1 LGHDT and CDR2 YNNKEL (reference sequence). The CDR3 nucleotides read TGTGCCAGCTTAAAAGGGAACGTTGGGGAGCAGTTCTTC. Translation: CASLKGNVGEQFF.

CDR3 sequence reads: CASRLISGGSYEQYF. As DNA, the CDR3 is TGTGCAAGTCGCTTAATCTCAGGCGGGAGTTACGAGCAGTACTTC. V is TRBV12-2 and J is TRBJ2-7; the table names TRBD2, a call not compared with the DNA. TRBV12-2 is described as a pseudogene. CDR3 length: 15 amino acids.

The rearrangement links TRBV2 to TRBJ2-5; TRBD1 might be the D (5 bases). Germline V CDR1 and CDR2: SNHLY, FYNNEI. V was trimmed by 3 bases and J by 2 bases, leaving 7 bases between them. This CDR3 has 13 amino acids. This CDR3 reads CASSEDKQETQYF. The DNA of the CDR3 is TGTGCCAGCAGTGAGGACAAACAAGAGACCCAGTACTTC.

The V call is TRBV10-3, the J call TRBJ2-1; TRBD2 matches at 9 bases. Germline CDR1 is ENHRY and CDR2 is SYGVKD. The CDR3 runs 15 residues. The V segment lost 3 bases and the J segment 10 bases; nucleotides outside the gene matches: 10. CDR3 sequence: CAISEVAGALGEQFF. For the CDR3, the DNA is TGTGCCATCAGTGAAGTAGCGGGAGCGCTTGGGGAGCAGTTCTTC.

The CDR3 sequence: CASSVGGRSNYGYTF. The CDR3 nucleotides read TGTGCCAGCAGCGTGGGGGGGAGGAGTAACTATGGCTACACCTTC. The chain carries TRBV9 and TRBJ1-2; possible D gene TRBD1, 5 bases. The length of the CDR3 is 15 residues. V lost 2 bases and J lost 1, with 12 bases in between. Germline V CDR1 and CDR2: SGDLS, YYNGEE.

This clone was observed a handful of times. CDR3 sequence reads: CASTAGGSEQYF. As DNA, the CDR3 is TGTGCCAGCACCGCAGGGGGGTCCGAGCAGTACTTC. The V and J genes are TRBV28 and TRBJ2-7, with a possible D match to TRBD1 (7 bases). V lost 7 bases, J lost 6 bases, and 13 bases lay in between. This CDR3 spans 12 amino acids. The germline CDR1 and CDR2 sequences are MDHEN and SYDVKM.

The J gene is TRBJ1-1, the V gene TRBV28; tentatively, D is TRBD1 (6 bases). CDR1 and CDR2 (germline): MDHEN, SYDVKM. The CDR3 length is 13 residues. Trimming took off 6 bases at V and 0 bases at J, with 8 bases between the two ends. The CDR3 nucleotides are TGTGCCAGCAGGGGGGCGATGAACACTGAAGCTTTCTTT. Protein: CASRGAMNTEAFF.

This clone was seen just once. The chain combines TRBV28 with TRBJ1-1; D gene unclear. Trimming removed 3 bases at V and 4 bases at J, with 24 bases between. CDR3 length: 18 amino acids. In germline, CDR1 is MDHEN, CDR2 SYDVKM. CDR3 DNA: TGTGCCAGCAGTTTGACTATCTCCCTCCTCAGCTCGAGCACTGAAGCTTTCTTT. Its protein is CASSLTISLLSSSTEAFF.

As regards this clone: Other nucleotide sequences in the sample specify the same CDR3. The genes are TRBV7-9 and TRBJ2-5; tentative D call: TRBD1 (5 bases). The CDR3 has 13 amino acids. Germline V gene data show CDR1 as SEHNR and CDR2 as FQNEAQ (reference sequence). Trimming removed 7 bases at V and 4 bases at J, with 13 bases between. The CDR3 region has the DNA TGTGCCAGCACCTGGGGTAGGGGAGAGACCCAGTACTTC. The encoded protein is CASTWGRGETQYF.

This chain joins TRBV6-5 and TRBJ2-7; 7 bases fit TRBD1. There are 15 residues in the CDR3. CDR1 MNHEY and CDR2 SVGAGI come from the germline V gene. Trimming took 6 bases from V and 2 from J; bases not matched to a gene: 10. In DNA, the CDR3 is TGTGCCAGCAGGGGCACGGGACAGCATGCCTACGAGCAGTACTTC. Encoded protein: CASRGTGQHAYEQYF.

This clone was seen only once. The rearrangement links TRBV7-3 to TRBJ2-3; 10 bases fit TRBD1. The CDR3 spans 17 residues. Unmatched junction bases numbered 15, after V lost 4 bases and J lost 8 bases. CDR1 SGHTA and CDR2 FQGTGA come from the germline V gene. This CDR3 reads CASSSRGGTGEVSTQYF. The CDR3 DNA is TGTGCCAGCAGCTCGCGCGGTGGGACAGGGGAAGTTTCTACGCAGTATTTT.

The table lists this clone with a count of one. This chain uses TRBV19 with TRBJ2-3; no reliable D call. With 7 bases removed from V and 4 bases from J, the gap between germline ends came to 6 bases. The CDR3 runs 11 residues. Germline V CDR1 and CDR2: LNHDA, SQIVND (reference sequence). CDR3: CASNLADTQYF. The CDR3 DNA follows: TGTGCCAGTAACTTAGCAGATACGCAGTATTTT.

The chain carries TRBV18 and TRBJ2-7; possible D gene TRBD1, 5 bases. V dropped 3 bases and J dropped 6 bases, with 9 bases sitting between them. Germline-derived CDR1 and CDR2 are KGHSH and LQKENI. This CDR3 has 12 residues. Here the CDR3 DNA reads TGTGCCAGCTCACCGACAGAACTCGAGCAGTACTTC. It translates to CASSPTELEQYF.

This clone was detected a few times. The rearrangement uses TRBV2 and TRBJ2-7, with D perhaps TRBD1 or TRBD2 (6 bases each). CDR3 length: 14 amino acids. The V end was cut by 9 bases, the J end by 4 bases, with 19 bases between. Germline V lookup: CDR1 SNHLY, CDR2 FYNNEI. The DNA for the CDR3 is TGTGCCAGTAGGAGGGGAGGCAGGGGTTACGAGCAGTACTTC. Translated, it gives CASRRGGRGYEQYF.

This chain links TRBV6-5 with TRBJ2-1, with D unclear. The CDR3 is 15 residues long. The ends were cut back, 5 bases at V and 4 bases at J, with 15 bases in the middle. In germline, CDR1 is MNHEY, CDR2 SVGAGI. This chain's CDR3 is CASSLNPVRYNEQFF. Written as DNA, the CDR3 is TGTGCCAGCAGTCTGAACCCCGTACGGTACAATGAGCAGTTCTTC.

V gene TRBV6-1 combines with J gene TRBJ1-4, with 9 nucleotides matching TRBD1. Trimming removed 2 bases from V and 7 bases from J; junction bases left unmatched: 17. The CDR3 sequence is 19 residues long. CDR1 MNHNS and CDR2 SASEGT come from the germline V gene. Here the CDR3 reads CASSEPYGTGNFLGEKLFF. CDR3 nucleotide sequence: TGTGCCAGCAGTGAACCTTATGGGACAGGGAACTTCTTGGGTGAAAAACTGTTTTTT.

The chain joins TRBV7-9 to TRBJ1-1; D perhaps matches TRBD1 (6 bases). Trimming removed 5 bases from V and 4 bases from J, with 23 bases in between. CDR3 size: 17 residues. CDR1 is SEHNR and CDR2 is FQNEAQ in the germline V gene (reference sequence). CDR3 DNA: TGTGCCAGCAGCCCTCGCTCAGGTATTTTAGGGGGCACTGAAGCTTTCTTT. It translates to CASSPRSGILGGTEAFF.